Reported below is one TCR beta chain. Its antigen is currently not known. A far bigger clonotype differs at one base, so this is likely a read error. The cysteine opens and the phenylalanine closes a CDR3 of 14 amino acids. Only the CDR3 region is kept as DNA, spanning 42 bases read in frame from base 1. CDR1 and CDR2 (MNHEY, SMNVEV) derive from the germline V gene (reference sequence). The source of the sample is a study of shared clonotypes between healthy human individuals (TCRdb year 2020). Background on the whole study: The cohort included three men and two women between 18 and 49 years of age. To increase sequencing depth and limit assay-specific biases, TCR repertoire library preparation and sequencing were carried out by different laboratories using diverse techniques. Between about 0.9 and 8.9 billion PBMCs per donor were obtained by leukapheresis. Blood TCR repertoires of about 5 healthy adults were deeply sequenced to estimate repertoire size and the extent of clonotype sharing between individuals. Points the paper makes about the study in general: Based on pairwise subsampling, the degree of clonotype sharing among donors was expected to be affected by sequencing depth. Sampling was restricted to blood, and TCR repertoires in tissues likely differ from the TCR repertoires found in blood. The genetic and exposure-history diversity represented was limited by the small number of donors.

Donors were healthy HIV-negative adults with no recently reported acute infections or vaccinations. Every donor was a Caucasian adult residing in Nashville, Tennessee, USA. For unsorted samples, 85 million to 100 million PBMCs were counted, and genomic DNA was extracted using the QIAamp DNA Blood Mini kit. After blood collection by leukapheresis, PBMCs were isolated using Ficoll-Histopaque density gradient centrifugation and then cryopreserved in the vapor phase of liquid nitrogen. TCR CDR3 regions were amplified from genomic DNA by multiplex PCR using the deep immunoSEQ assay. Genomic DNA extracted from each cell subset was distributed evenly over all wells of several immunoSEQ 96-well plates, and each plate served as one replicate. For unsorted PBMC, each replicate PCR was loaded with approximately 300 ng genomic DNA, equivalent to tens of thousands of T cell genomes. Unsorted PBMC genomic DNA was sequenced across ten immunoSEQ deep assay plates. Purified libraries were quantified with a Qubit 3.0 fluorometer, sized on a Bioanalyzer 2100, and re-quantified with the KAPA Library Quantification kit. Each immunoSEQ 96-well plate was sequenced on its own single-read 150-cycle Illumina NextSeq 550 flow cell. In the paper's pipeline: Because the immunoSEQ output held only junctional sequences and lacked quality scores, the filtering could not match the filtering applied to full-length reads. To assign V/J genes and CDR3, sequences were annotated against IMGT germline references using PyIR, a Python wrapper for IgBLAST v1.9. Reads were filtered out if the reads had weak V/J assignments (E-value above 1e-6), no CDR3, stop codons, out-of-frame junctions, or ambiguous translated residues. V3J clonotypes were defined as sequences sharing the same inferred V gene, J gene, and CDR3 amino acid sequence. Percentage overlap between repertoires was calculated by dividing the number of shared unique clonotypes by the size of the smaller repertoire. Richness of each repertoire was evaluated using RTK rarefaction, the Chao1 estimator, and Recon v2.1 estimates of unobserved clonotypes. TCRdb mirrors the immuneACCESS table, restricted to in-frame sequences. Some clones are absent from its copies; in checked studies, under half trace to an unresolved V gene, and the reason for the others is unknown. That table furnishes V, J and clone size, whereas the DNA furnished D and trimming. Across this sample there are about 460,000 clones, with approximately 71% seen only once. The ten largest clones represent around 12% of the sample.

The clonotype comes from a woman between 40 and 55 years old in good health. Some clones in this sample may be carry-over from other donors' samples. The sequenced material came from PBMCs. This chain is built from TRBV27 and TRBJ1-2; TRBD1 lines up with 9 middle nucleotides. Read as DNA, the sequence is TGTGTCAGCAGTTCATGGGAGACAGGGGGTGGCTACACCTTC. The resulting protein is CVSSSWETGGGYTF.